The 3 T cell receptor beta chains given below trace back to one sample, sequenced in a study of cytomegalovirus exposure and HLA in healthy donors. PCR primers comprised 60 Vbeta and 13 Jbeta primers. Clones were read by immunoSEQ multiplex PCR, and TCRdb kept only the in-frame ones, dropping some. The data contain about 140,000 clones, around 83% of them singletons. The sequencing input was PBMCs. Every receptor here comes from a woman in her fifties or sixties in good health and CMV-seropositive.

This rearrangement joins TRBV29-1 to TRBJ2-7; 11 nucleotides line up with TRBD1. CDR1 is SQVTM, CDR2 ANQGSEA, per germline. Germline trimming cut 7 bases from V and 3 bases from J; bases unmatched to any gene: 5. CDR3 length: 13 residues. CDR3 sequence: CSAKGTGGYEQYF. The CDR3 nucleotides read TGCAGCGCCAAGGGGACAGGGGGCTACGAGCAGTACTTC.

This clone was seen only once. V usage is TRBV5-8 and J usage is TRBJ2-1; weak D call: TRBD2 (5 bases). Between the trimmed V and J ends, which lost 1 base and 0 bases, there was a span of 11 bases. The CDR3 runs to 16 residues. CDR1 SGHTS and CDR2 YDEGEE come from the germline V gene. This chain's CDR3 is CASSLTGSLSYNEQFF. CDR3 DNA sequence: TGTGCCAGCAGCTTGACGGGGTCTCTCTCCTACAATGAGCAGTTCTTC.

V and J are TRBV7-8 and TRBJ1-6; unclear D gene. The CDR3 consists of 18 residues. Looked up from germline, CDR1 is SGHVS and CDR2 is FQNEAQ. Trimming left V 1 base short and J 6 bases short, with 19 bases between. The CDR3 loop reads CASSLEVVLEQPNSPLHF. For the CDR3, the DNA is TGTGCCAGCAGCTTAGAAGTCGTGTTGGAACAGCCTAATTCACCCCTCCACTTT.